The 10 T cell receptor beta chains presented below share a single source sample, sequenced in a study of cytomegalovirus exposure and HLA in healthy donors. Primers included in the PCR were 60 Vbeta and 13 Jbeta primers. Clones were sequenced by immunoSEQ multiplex PCR, and TCRdb holds only the in-frame ones, with some missing. Among approximately 100,000 clones listed, approximately 75% were seen once. Sequenced input: PBMCs. These receptors all come from a woman in her 40s in good health and CMV-seronegative.

J is TRBJ2-1 and V is TRBV28; a possible D gene is TRBD2 (6 bases). This CDR3 is built from 17 residues. In germline, CDR1 is MDHEN, CDR2 SYDVKM. V lost 1 base, J lost 5 bases, and 18 bases lay in between. CDR3 protein: CASSLLTGPRRDNEQFF. The CDR3 DNA is TGTGCCAGCAGTTTATTAACCGGCCCCCGGAGGGACAATGAGCAGTTCTTC.

V gene TRBV6-5 combines with J gene TRBJ2-4; TRBD1 aligns across 10 bases. The CDR3 has 15 amino acids. The germline V gene encodes CDR1 MNHEY and CDR2 SVGAGI. The J segment lost 9 bases and the V segment lost 9 bases, leaving 14 bases of the junction unmatched. The CDR3 here is CASDPPWGQGSIQYF. CDR3 DNA: TGTGCCAGTGACCCTCCCTGGGGACAGGGGAGCATTCAGTACTTC.

This chain links TRBV19 with TRBJ1-3, with 8 bases aligning to TRBD1. V shed 8 bases and J 2 bases; nucleotides not matched to a gene: 8. This CDR3 has 15 amino acids. Germline loops: CDR1 LNHDA, CDR2 SQIVND (reference sequence). CDR3 coding DNA: TGTGCCAGTGGGACAGGCCAGTTCACTGGAAACACCATATATTTT. Protein sequence: CASGTGQFTGNTIYF.

The gene calls are TRBV4-3 and TRBJ1-3; D gene uncertain. There are 16 residues in the CDR3. Trimming removed 0 bases at V and 0 bases at J, with 9 bases between. The germline gives CDR1 LGHNA, CDR2 YSLEER. Written as DNA, the CDR3 is TGCGCCAGCAGCCAAGATTTGGGCAACTCTGGAAACACCATATATTTT. It yields the protein CASSQDLGNSGNTIYF.

This sequence joins TRBV6-1 and TRBJ2-3; tentatively, D is TRBD1 (5 bases). V was clipped by 2 bases and J by 5 bases, with 14 bases between them. There are 15 residues in the CDR3. In germline, CDR1 is MNHNS, CDR2 SASEGT. The CDR3 sequence: CASSERLQGGDTQYF. The CDR3 coding sequence is TGTGCCAGCAGTGAAAGGCTCCAGGGCGGAGATACGCAGTATTTT.

This clone has more than one count but fewer than ten. The V gene is TRBV10-3, the J gene TRBJ1-6; 8 bases align to TRBD1. This CDR3 has 16 amino acids. V trimming: 2 bases; J trimming: 7 bases; junction bases outside the gene matches: 7. CDR1 ENHRY and CDR2 SYGVKD come from the germline V gene. The CDR3 DNA reads TGTGCCATCAGTGAGACAAATACAGGGGGGAATTCACCCCTCCACTTT. Its protein product is CAISETNTGGNSPLHF.

This clone was seen only a few times. J is TRBJ1-1 and V is TRBV9; maybe TRBD1 (6 bases). This CDR3 is 17 amino acids long. V was shortened by 2 bases and J by 0 bases, with 17 bases between the two germline ends. CDR1 SGDLS and CDR2 YYNGEE come from the germline V gene. CDR3 sequence reads: CASSVGFGGLLNTEAFF. The CDR3 DNA reads as TGTGCCAGCAGCGTGGGGTTCGGGGGGCTCCTGAACACTGAAGCTTTCTTT.

The chain has TRBV30 and TRBJ1-5, with a possible D match to TRBD1 (6 bases). The V and J ends lost 0 bases and 5 bases respectively, with 8 bases between them. This CDR3 contains 13 residues. CDR1 and CDR2 (germline): GTSNPN, SVGIG (reference sequence). DNA for the CDR3: TGTGCCTGGAGTGTAAACAGGGATCAGCCCCAGCATTTT. It encodes CAWSVNRDQPQHF. Full variable domain (missing parts from reference TRBV30 and TRBJ1-5): SQTIHQWPATLVQPVGSPLSLECTVEGTSNPNLYWYRQAAGRGLQLLFYSVGIGQISSEVPQNLSASRPQDRQFILSSKKLLLSDSGFYLCAWSVNRDQPQHFGDGTRLSIL.

The chain couples TRBV7-9 to TRBJ1-4; D is perhaps TRBD1 (5 bases). This CDR3 region has 14 residues. Germline CDR1 SEHNR, CDR2 FQNEAQ (reference sequence). With 4 bases removed from V and 7 bases from J, the gap between germline ends came to 13 bases. For the CDR3, the DNA is TGTGCCAGCAGCTCCAACAGGTATACTGAAAAACTGTTTTTT. This encodes CASSSNRYTEKLFF.

DNA of the CDR3: TGTGCCAGCAGCGTAGGACGGGGGGTTGGGTCTGAAGCTTTCTTT. Its protein product is CASSVGRGVGSEAFF. V gene TRBV9 combines with J gene TRBJ1-1, with D possibly TRBD1 on 5 matching bases. Trimming cost V 0 bases and J 6 bases, with 15 bases left between them. The CDR3 length is 15 residues. Germline CDR1 SGDLS, CDR2 YYNGEE.